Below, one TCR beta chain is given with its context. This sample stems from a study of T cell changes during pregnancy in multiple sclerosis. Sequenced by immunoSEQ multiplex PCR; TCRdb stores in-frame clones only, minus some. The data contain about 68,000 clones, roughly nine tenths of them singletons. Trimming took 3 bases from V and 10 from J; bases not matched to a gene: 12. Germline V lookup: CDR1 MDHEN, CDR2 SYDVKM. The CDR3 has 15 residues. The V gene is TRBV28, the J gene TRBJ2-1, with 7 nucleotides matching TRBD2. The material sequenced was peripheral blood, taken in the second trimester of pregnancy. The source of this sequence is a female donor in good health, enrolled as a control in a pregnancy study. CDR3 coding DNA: TGTGCCAGCAGTTTCCCCGGGAGGCCTCGAGGGGAGCAGTTCTTC. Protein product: CASSFPGRPRGEQFF.